This T cell receptor beta chain was profiled in a study of response to subunit inactivated influenza vaccine. Study-wide findings and caveats: T cells newly recruited by each seasonal influenza vaccination are few, the authors suggested.

TCRdb re-called the RT-PCR reads through MiXCR, storing one row per CDR3 protein. This sample has 550,000 to 800,000 distinct CDR3 sequences, with around a sixth found just once. This clonotype was recorded at least ten times. The target antigen is unknown. This CDR3 has 14 amino acids. The germline CDR1 and CDR2 sequences are LGHDT and YNNKEL (reference sequence). V was pared by 4 bases and J by 3 bases, with 12 bases between. This clonotype was sampled from a man aged 45-60 years who received an inactivated influenza vaccine. This rearrangement joins TRBV3-1 to TRBJ1-1; a weak D match, TRBD1 (5 bases). The source was PBMCs from blood, collected about 12 days after vaccination. CDR3 DNA sequence: TGTGCCAGCAGCCTTCTTGGCAGGGACACTGAAGCTTTCTTT. Translated: CASSLLGRDTEAFF.